The clone carrying this T cell receptor beta chain occurred many times. Its cognate antigen is unknown. Different DNA sequences within this sample yield the same CDR3. These data belong to a study of shared clonotypes between healthy human individuals. Study results and limitations: Naive subsets generally had larger estimated richness than memory subsets.

Germline V gene sequence: CDR1 MDHEN, CDR2 SYDVKM. V lost 2 bases to trimming and J lost 2 bases; unmatched junction nucleotides: 2. The CDR3 spans 15 residues. Sequencing was performed with immunoSEQ multiplex PCR; in TCRdb, only in-frame clones are kept and a portion is missing. Of fewer than 100,000 clones detected, roughly two thirds appear once; the ten largest clones hold roughly 40%. This sequence joins TRBV28 and TRBJ2-3; 9 bases map to TRBD1. The sample taken for sequencing was memory CD8+ T cells sorted from blood. Subset noted: CD45RO+ cells pooled with CCR7-negative TemRA cells. The sequence was collected from a man aged 30-40 years in good health. The CDR3 loop is CASSLGQGHTDTQYF. CDR3 bases: TGTGCCAGCAGTTTAGGACAGGGGCACACAGATACGCAGTATTTT.